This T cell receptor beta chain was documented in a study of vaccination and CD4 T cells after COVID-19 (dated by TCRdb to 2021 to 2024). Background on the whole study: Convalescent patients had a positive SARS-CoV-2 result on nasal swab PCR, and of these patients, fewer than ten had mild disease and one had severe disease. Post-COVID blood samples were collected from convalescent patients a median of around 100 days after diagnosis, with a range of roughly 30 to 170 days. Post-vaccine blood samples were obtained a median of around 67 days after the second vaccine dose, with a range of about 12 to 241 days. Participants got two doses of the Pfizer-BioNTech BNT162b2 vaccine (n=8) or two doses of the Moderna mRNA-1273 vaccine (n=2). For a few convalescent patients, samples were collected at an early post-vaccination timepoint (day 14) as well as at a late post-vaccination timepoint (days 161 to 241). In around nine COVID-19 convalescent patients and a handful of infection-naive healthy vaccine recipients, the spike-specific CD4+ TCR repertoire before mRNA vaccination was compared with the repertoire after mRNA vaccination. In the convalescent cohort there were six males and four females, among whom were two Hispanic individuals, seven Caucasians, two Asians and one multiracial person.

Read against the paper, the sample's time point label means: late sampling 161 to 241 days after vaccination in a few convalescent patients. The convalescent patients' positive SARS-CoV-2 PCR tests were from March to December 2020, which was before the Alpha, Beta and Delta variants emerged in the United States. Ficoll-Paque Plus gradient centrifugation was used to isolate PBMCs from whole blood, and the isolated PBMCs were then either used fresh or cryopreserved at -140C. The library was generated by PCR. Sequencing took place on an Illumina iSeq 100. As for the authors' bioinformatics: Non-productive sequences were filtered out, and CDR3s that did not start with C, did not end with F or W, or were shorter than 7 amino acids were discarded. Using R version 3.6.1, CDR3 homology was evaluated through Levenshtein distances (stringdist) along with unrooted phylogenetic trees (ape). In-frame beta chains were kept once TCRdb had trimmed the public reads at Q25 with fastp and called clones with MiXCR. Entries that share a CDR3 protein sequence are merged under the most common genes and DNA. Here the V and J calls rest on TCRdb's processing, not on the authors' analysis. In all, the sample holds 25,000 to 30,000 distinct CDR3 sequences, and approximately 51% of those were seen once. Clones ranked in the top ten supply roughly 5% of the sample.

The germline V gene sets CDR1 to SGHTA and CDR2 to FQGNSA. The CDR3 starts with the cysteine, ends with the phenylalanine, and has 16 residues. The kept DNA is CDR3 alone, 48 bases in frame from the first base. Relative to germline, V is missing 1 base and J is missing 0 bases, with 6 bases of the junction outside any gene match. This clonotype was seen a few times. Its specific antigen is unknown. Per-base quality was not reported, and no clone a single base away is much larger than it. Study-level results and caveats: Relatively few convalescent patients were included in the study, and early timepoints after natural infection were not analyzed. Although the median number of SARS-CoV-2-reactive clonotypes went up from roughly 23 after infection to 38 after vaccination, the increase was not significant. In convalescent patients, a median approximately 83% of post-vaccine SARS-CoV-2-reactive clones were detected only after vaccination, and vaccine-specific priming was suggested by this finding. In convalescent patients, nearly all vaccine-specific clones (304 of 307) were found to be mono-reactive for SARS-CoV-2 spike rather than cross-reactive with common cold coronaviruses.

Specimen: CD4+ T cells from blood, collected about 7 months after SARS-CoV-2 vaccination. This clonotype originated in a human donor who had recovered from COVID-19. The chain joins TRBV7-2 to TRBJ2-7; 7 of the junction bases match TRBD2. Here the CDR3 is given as CASSLDAGVRSYEQYF. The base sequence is TGTGCCAGCAGCTTAGATGCGGGAGTCCGCTCCTACGAGCAGTACTTC.